The clone carrying this T cell receptor beta chain was counted only a few times. What it binds is not known. Treatment given: approximately 9-day PBMC culture with coronavirus spike peptide pools or control peptides (ViraFEST assay). Sequencing of cultured CD4+ T cell DNA used the Oncomine TCR Beta short-read assay. TCRdb analysed the PCR reads with MiXCR anew, one entry per CDR3 protein. In the table there are 15,000 to 20,000 distinct CDR3 sequences, roughly three fifths of which are singletons. The sample originates from a study of vaccination and CD4 T cells after COVID-19. The clonotype comes from a human donor who had recovered from COVID-19. The source material was CD4+ T cells from blood, cultured in vitro.

CDR3 region: CASTRRRGGSYNEQFF. The CDR3 DNA reads as TGTGCCAGCACCCGGCGGCGGGGGGGTTCCTACAATGAGCAGTTCTTC. The chain links TRBV7-8 to TRBJ2-1; TRBD2 aligns across 9 bases. CDR1 and CDR2 (germline): SGHVS, FQNEAQ. The CDR3 is made up of 16 amino acids. Losses at the gene ends were 7 bases for V and 1 base for J; bases not matched to a gene: 8.